Here is one TCR beta chain with its context. Carrying UMI labels, the TRB cDNA libraries were prepared through 5' RACE. After re-calling the 5' RACE reads, TCRdb lists one entry per CDR3 protein, DNA absent. Across 100,000 to 150,000 distinct CDR3 sequences, the top ten clones capture under 0.5% of the sample. The data are from a study of CXCR3-negative and CXCR3-positive naive CD8 T cells. By phenotype, naive CD8+ T cells were CD45RO-CCR7+CD27+CD95-. CDR1 and CDR2 from the germline V gene are MGHRA and YSYEKL. This CDR3 region has 17 residues. The chain links TRBV4-1 to TRBJ1-4; TCRdb's D call of TRBD1 is untestable without DNA. What was sequenced was naive CXCR3- CD8+ T cells from blood. Subset of the sample: CD45RO-CCR7+CD27+CD95- naive CD8+ T cells lacking CXCR3 (TNR3-). The clonotype originates from a human donor in good health. Some clones in this sample may be carry-over from other donors' samples. CDR3 sequence: CASSQVKPGTGGEKLFF.